This is a list of T cell receptor beta chains from one sample in a study of T cells after yellow fever vaccination. Each CDR3 protein gets one entry after TCRdb re-called the 5' RACE reads with MiXCR. The sample holds about 260,000 distinct CDR3 sequences, about 5.2% seen once. The sample here was CD4+ T cells sorted from PBMCs, taken on the day of the yellow fever booster vaccination. All receptors derive from a man younger than 35 who received the YFV17D yellow fever vaccine. Both conserved end residues are part of each CDR3. The D gene is left open where the match is weak. Not all rows give a size; the values are once, few, many and, for expanded clones, a class.

TRBV10-3,TRBJ1-1,NA,many,CASRLAAEMNTEAFF,TGTGCCAGCCGCCTTGCGGCAGAAATGAACACTGAAGCTTTCTTT
TRBV5-1,TRBJ2-3,NA,many,CASSLAVGSTDTQYF,TGCGCCAGCAGCTTGGCCGTCGGGAGCACAGATACGCAGTATTTT
TRBV7-2,TRBJ2-2,TRBD2,few,CASSPPGLAGAGGELFF,TGTGCCAGCAGCCCCCCGGGACTAGCGGGGGCAGGCGGGGAGCTGTTTTTT
TRBV10-3,TRBJ1-5,NA,NA,CATGRVNSNQPQHF,TGTGCCACCGGCAGGGTCAATAGCAATCAGCCCCAGCATTTT
TRBV6-4,TRBJ1-5,NA,few,CASSATYSNQPQHF,TGTGCCAGCAGTGCGACATATAGCAATCAGCCCCAGCATTTT
TRBV7-9,TRBJ2-5,TRBD2,NA,CASGGAGGQETQYF,TGTGCCAGCGGGGGAGCGGGGGGACAAGAGACCCAGTACTTC
TRBV5-1,TRBJ2-7,NA,NA,CASSSEIDSYEQYF,TGCGCCAGCAGCTCGGAGATAGACAGTTACGAGCAGTACTTC
TRBV7-6,TRBJ2-3,TRBD2,many,CASSPISGTTTDTQYF,TGTGCCAGCAGCCCGATCTCCGGGACTACCACAGATACGCAGTATTTT
TRBV3-1,TRBJ2-2,NA,NA,CASSPFTARELFF,TGTGCCAGCAGCCCGTTCACGGCCAGGGAGCTGTTTTTT
TRBV2,TRBJ2-4,NA,few,CASGTGINIQYF,TGTGCCAGCGGAACAGGGATAAACATTCAGTACTTC
TRBV11-2,TRBJ1-1,NA,many,CASSLLGDTEAFF,TGTGCCAGCAGCTTACTAGGTGATACTGAAGCTTTCTTT
TRBV7-9,TRBJ1-5,NA,few,CASSLSIFQPQHF,TGTGCCAGCAGCTTATCAATTTTTCAGCCCCAGCATTTT
TRBV7-2,TRBJ2-5,NA,many,CASSYGTQETQYF,TGTGCCAGCAGCTATGGTACCCAAGAGACCCAGTACTTC
TRBV7-9,TRBJ2-1,TRBD1,many,CASSSLAGTVSEQFF,TGTGCCAGCAGCTCCTTAGCCGGGACAGTATCTGAGCAGTTCTTC
TRBV7-9,TRBJ2-2,TRBD1,many,CASSLPGTGSSGTGELFF,TGTGCCAGCAGCCTCCCCGGGACAGGGAGTTCGGGCACCGGGGAGCTGTTTTTT
TRBV4-2,TRBJ1-1,NA,NA,CASSQGGWMNTEAFF,TGTGCCAGCAGCCAAGGGGGATGGATGAACACTGAAGCTTTCTTT
TRBV6-6,TRBJ2-2,TRBD1,NA,CASRFGQGETGELFF,TGTGCCAGCAGATTCGGACAGGGGGAGACCGGGGAGCTGTTTTTT
TRBV5-1,TRBJ1-6,NA,few,CASSLDSIDNSPLHF,TGCGCCAGCAGCTTGGACAGCATAGATAATTCACCCCTCCACTTT
TRBV7-6,TRBJ2-1,TRBD2,few,CASSLSGGANEQFF,TGTGCCAGCAGCTTGTCGGGGGGGGCAAATGAGCAGTTCTTC
TRBV18,TRBJ2-3,NA,many,CASSPQDTDTQYF,TGTGCCAGCTCACCACAAGACACAGATACGCAGTATTTT
TRBV6-5,TRBJ1-1,NA,NA,CASSFIRDPEAFF,TGTGCCAGCAGTTTTATCAGAGATCCTGAAGCTTTCTTT
TRBV7-2,TRBJ1-5,NA,NA,CASSSDRLNQPQHF,TGTGCCAGCAGTTCCGACAGACTCAATCAGCCCCAGCATTTT
TRBV7-9,TRBJ1-2,NA,many,CASSLRSPAIGYTF,TGTGCCAGCAGCTTACGGAGCCCCGCTATTGGCTACACCTTC
TRBV4-3,TRBJ1-2,NA,many,CASSQADASGYTF,TGCGCCAGCAGCCAAGCGGACGCCTCGGGCTACACCTTC
TRBV4-3,TRBJ2-5,NA,many,CASSQDVAGAQETQYF,TGCGCCAGCAGCCAAGACGTGGCGGGGGCACAAGAGACCCAGTACTTC
TRBV7-8,TRBJ1-5,TRBD1,few,CASSLGLGTDINQPQHF,TGTGCCAGCAGCTTAGGCCTAGGGACAGATATCAATCAGCCCCAGCATTTT
TRBV5-6,TRBJ2-6,NA,NA,CASSRRTGANVLTF,TGTGCCAGCAGCCGGAGAACGGGGGCCAACGTCCTGACTTTC
TRBV7-9,TRBJ2-3,NA,NA,CASSAQGTSTDTQYF,TGTGCCAGCAGCGCTCAGGGGACTAGCACAGATACGCAGTATTTT
TRBV4-2,TRBJ1-6,TRBD1,NA,CASSRRTGNSPLHF,TGTGCCAGCAGTCGTAGGACAGGGAATTCACCCCTCCACTTT
TRBV7-2,TRBJ1-5,NA,NA,CASSFRASWNQPQHF,TGTGCCAGCAGCTTCCGAGCTTCATGGAATCAGCCCCAGCATTTT
TRBV7-8,TRBJ1-6,TRBD1,few,CASSLAPGQGTNSPLHF,TGTGCCAGCAGCTTAGCCCCGGGACAGGGGACCAATTCACCCCTCCACTTT
TRBV5-1,TRBJ2-5,TRBD2,NA,CASSLVVAGGSETQYF,TGCGCCAGCAGCTTGGTGGTAGCGGGGGGAAGTGAGACCCAGTACTTC
TRBV7-2,TRBJ2-2,NA,NA,CASSLALIRGYSNTGELFF,TGTGCCAGCAGCTTAGCGTTGATCAGGGGCTATTCGAACACCGGGGAGCTGTTTTTT
TRBV7-2,TRBJ1-5,NA,few,CASSLRYSNQPQHF,TGTGCCAGCAGCTTGAGGTATAGCAATCAGCCCCAGCATTTT
TRBV6-6,TRBJ1-1,NA,many,CAIATGSNTEAFF,TGTGCCATTGCAACGGGCTCAAACACTGAAGCTTTCTTT
TRBV4-3,TRBJ2-1,TRBD2,few,CASSRETPSGYNEQFF,TGCGCCAGCAGCCGAGAGACGCCTAGCGGTTACAATGAGCAGTTCTTC
TRBV5-8,TRBJ2-5,NA,many,CASSLWGTEETQYF,TGTGCCAGCAGCTTGTGGGGGACTGAGGAGACCCAGTACTTC
TRBV7-2,TRBJ2-3,TRBD2,many,CASSLGLAESTDTQYF,TGTGCCAGCAGCTTAGGGCTAGCGGAGTCCACAGATACGCAGTATTTT
TRBV6-6,TRBJ2-5,NA,few,CASSQGTEAYF,TGTGCCAGCAGTCAGGGGACCGAAGCCTACTTC
TRBV9,TRBJ1-1,NA,NA,CASSVVPNMNTEAFF,TGTGCCAGCAGCGTAGTACCAAACATGAACACTGAAGCTTTCTTT
TRBV6-6,TRBJ2-6,TRBD2,NA,CASRPGGAPPLGANVLTF,TGTGCCAGCCGCCCGGGGGGGGCGCCCCCTCTTGGGGCCAACGTCCTGACTTTC
TRBV2,TRBJ1-2,NA,few,CASRGRDYGYTF,TGTGCCAGCAGGGGCAGGGACTATGGCTACACCTTC
TRBV14,TRBJ1-2,NA,many,CASSRGSYGYTF,TGTGCCAGCAGCCGGGGGTCATATGGCTACACCTTC
TRBV12-3/TRBV12-4,TRBJ2-1,NA,few,CASSFRSEMINEQFF,TGTGCCAGCAGTTTTAGGTCGGAAATGATCAATGAGCAGTTCTTC
TRBV6-5,TRBJ2-3,TRBD1,few,CATGQGANTDTQYF,TGTGCCACCGGACAGGGGGCTAACACAGATACGCAGTATTTT
TRBV10-2,TRBJ2-2,NA,few,CASSPVNRATGELFF,TGCGCCAGCAGCCCCGTTAACAGGGCCACCGGGGAGCTGTTTTTT
TRBV29-1,TRBJ1-6,NA,NA,CSVATGQVLHF,TGCAGCGTTGCTACAGGTCAAGTTCTCCACTTT
TRBV5-4,TRBJ2-3,TRBD2,many,CASSLGGLAGADTQYF,TGTGCCAGCAGCTTGGGAGGGCTAGCGGGGGCAGATACGCAGTATTTT
TRBV7-6,TRBJ2-7,NA,few,CASSLETDSYEQYF,TGTGCCAGCAGCTTGGAAACAGATTCCTACGAGCAGTACTTC
TRBV7-2,TRBJ1-3,NA,many,CASSPAHSGNTIYF,TGTGCCAGCAGCCCGGCCCACTCTGGAAACACCATATATTTT
TRBV20-1,TRBJ2-3,NA,many,CSANWKGTDTQYF,TGCAGTGCTAATTGGAAGGGGACAGATACGCAGTATTTT
TRBV30,TRBJ2-7,NA,few,CAWSRSPAVPEQYF,TGTGCCTGGAGTCGCTCCCCGGCGGTGCCGGAGCAGTACTTC
TRBV29-1,TRBJ2-3,TRBD1,many,CSVGLGQGTDTQYF,TGCAGCGTTGGTCTGGGACAGGGCACAGATACGCAGTATTTT
TRBV6-6,TRBJ1-4,NA,NA,CASSYREFNEKLFF,TGTGCCAGCAGCTACAGGGAATTCAATGAAAAACTGTTTTTT
TRBV24-1,TRBJ2-5,NA,NA,CATSQQGLQETQYF,TGTGCCACCAGCCAACAGGGACTCCAAGAGACCCAGTACTTC
TRBV20-1,TRBJ2-5,TRBD2,NA,CSARRGGTSQETQYF,TGCAGTGCTAGGAGAGGAGGGACTAGTCAAGAGACCCAGTACTTC
TRBV5-4,TRBJ2-2,TRBD1,NA,CASSSPQGQGSGELFF,TGTGCCAGCAGCTCACCCCAGGGACAGGGGTCCGGGGAGCTGTTTTTT